What follows describes a single T cell receptor (beta chain). As yet, its antigen is unknown. V was pared by 0 bases and J by 6 bases, with 6 bases between. Germline CDR1 and CDR2: ENHRY and SYGVKD. CDR3 size: 12 residues. This record belongs to a study of OX40 agonist ivuxolimab in advanced cancers. Across the whole study: Mean age 60 years, range roughly 20 to 85; roughly 82% male. Study-level findings and limits: Nonresponders included some who also had low normalized T-cell clonal expansion.

Clones were read by immunoSEQ multiplex PCR, and TCRdb kept only the in-frame ones, dropping some. This sample carries tens of thousands of clones, about 88% of them seen once, and the ten largest clones take over 0.25%. V gene TRBV10-3 combines with J gene TRBJ2-7; the D is unclear. The sequencing used CD4+ or CD8+ T cells sorted from blood, collected in a trial of the OX40 agonist ivuxolimab. The receptor comes from an adult with an advanced solid tumor such as melanoma, head and neck, liver or kidney cancer. The CDR3 region is CAISESVREQYF. Written as DNA, the CDR3 is TGTGCCATCAGTGAGTCCGTCCGCGAGCAGTACTTC.